This T cell receptor (beta chain) was obtained from a study of blood T cells in healthy people across ages. Next came a second PCR, run for roughly 6 to 11 cycles, which used a sample-barcoded 5' primer along with a J-beta primer mix. Tagging of each cDNA molecule was performed by a template-switch adaptor with 12 random nucleotides. MiXCR was run by TCRdb on the 5' RACE reads, yielding one entry per CDR3 protein. The sample has approximately 800,000 distinct CDR3 sequences, roughly 64% seen once. This clonotype occurred a few times. No antigen is known for it. Healthy Caucasian individuals from Russia aged about 6 to 100 served as donors. RNA extraction gave at least 5.5 micrograms of total RNA per sample. Germline V gene data show CDR1 as DFQATT and CDR2 as SNEGSKA (reference sequence). Trimming shortened V by 4 bases and J by 13 bases, and 14 bases separated the two germline ends. CDR3 length equals 11 residues.

Study-wide results and caveats: Per-million-T-cell TCR beta diversity fell roughly linearly with age.

Sequencing was performed on blood. The sequence was obtained from a man aged 25-45 years in good health. The chain is built from TRBV20-1 and TRBJ2-4; maybe TRBD2 (5 bases). CDR3: CSAKAVWEQYF. The CDR3 DNA sequence: TGCAGTGCTAAAGCGGTATGGGAGCAGTACTTC.